This note documents a single T cell receptor beta chain sequence. The data were obtained in a study of cytomegalovirus exposure and HLA in healthy donors. TCRdb's copy holds only in-frame clones and misses some; the assay was immunoSEQ multiplex PCR. The table has about 120,000 clones, about 82% seen once. Trimming cost V 3 bases and J 3 bases, with 22 bases left between them. CDR3 length: 17 residues. Germline V lookup: CDR1 SGHRS, CDR2 YFSETQ. This sequence joins TRBV5-1 and TRBJ2-7, with D possibly matching TRBD1 (6 bases). The material sequenced was PBMCs. The source is a man younger than 35 in good health and CMV-seronegative. The CDR3 loop reads CASSWGTRQGEYYEQYF. The CDR3 nucleotides read TGCGCCAGCAGCTGGGGGACACGGCAAGGGGAATACTACGAGCAGTACTTC.